These 12 T cell receptor beta chains were all obtained from the same sample, sequenced in a study of blood T cells in healthy people across ages. Primers used in a second PCR of roughly 7 to 11 cycles were a sample-barcoded 5' primer and a J-beta primer mix. TCRdb reprocessed the 5' RACE reads via MiXCR and lists one record per CDR3 protein. Here the sample spans some 690,000 distinct CDR3 sequences, 22% being singletons. Sequenced sample: blood. Receptors originate from a man in his 70s in good health.

This clonotype came up many times. CDR3 DNA sequence: TGTGCCAGCAGTTTTGGAAGCTCCTACAATGAGCAGTTCTTC. Its protein product is CASSFGSSYNEQFF. The gene calls are TRBV12-3 or TRBV12-4 and TRBJ2-1; D unresolved. There are 14 residues in the CDR3. V was shortened by 3 bases and J by 0 bases, with 6 bases between the two germline ends.

This sequence joins TRBV6-5 and TRBJ2-3, with unresolved D. Germline values: CDR1 MNHEY, CDR2 SVGAGI. This CDR3 is built from 15 residues. V lost 2 bases and J 2 bases, leaving 11 bases between the germline ends. Written as DNA, the CDR3 is TGTGCCAGCAGTTACAGCGTACAAGACACAGATACGCAGTATTTT. It encodes CASSYSVQDTDTQYF.

This chain uses TRBV11-2 with TRBJ2-5; weak D call: TRBD2 (6 bases). Germline V gene sequence: CDR1 SGHAT, CDR2 FQNNGV. This CDR3 is built from 15 residues. V lost 6 bases, J lost 4 bases, and 18 bases lay in between. DNA for the CDR3: TGTGCCAGCAGGGCTGTTAGCGGCACTTTAGAGACCCAGTACTTC. Translated, it gives CASRAVSGTLETQYF.

The V call is TRBV5-5, the J call TRBJ2-7; tentatively, D is TRBD2 (5 bases). This CDR3 is built from 15 residues. The germline V gene has CDR1 SGHKS and CDR2 YYEKEE (reference sequence). Trimming took off 6 bases at V and 0 bases at J, with 16 bases between the two ends. The CDR3 protein is CASTALTTTSYEQYF. The CDR3 DNA sequence: TGTGCCAGCACAGCCCTGACTACTACCTCCTACGAGCAGTACTTC. The full variable domain, completed using reference TRBV5-5 and TRBJ2-7, is DAGVTQSPTHLIKTRGQQVTLRCSPISGHKSVSWYQQVLGQGPQFIFQYYEKEERGRGNFPDRFSARQFPNYSSELNVNALLLGDSALYLCASTALTTTSYEQYFGPGTRLTVT.

The rearrangement joins TRBV5-1 to TRBJ1-1, with D possibly being TRBD1 (6 bases). The CDR3 covers 14 residues. Trimming cost V 4 bases and J 6 bases, with 16 bases left between them. Looked up from germline, CDR1 is SGHRS and CDR2 is YFSETQ. The CDR3 protein is CASSPRGGASEAFF. The CDR3 DNA is TGCGCCAGCAGCCCCCGAGGGGGGGCCTCTGAAGCTTTCTTT.

As to this clonotype: The junction departs from germline at one end; a sequencing error may be responsible. The CDR3 DNA sequence: TGTGCCAGCAGCTTAGAAGGCAGGGGAAGAGGAAACACCACATATTTT. Translating gives CASSLEGRGRGNTTYF. This rearrangement joins TRBV7-8 to TRBJ1-3; tentative D call: TRBD1 (6 bases). Looked up from germline, CDR1 is SGHVS and CDR2 is FQNEAQ. The CDR3 loop spans 16 amino acids.

In this sample, this clonotype turned up a few times. The chain has TRBV10-3 and TRBJ2-3, with D possibly TRBD2 on 5 matching bases. V lost 11 bases to trimming and J lost 6 bases, with 24 bases between them. Germline assignment: CDR1 ENHRY and CDR2 SYGVKD. This CDR3 contains 15 residues. CDR3 sequence: CAAGATSIISDTQYF. In nucleotides, the CDR3 is TGTGCCGCGGGTGCGACTTCGATTATAAGCGATACGCAGTATTTT.

This clonotype showed up just a few times. The rearrangement links TRBV20-1 to TRBJ2-5; no clear D gene. Germline V gene sequence: CDR1 DFQATT, CDR2 SNEGSKA (reference sequence). This CDR3 spans 14 amino acids. V shed 0 bases and J shed 1 base, with 9 bases lying between them. The CDR3 spells CSARERNSQETQYF. The DNA for the CDR3 is TGCAGTGCTAGAGAGCGGAACAGCCAAGAGACCCAGTACTTC.

This clonotype has just a few counts. The V and J genes are TRBV20-1 and TRBJ2-4, with a possible D match to TRBD1 (5 bases). The CDR3 has 15 residues. The V end was cut by 3 bases, the J end by 1 base, with 13 bases between. CDR1 DFQATT and CDR2 SNEGSKA come from the germline V gene (reference sequence). The DNA for the CDR3 is TGCAGTGCTAGCATTGGGGCAGGGGCCAAAAACATTCAGTACTTC. The encoded protein is CSASIGAGAKNIQYF.

This rearrangement joins TRBV7-9 to TRBJ2-6; D not resolved. Looked up from germline, CDR1 is SEHNR and CDR2 is FQNEAQ (reference sequence). V lost 3 bases and J 0 bases, leaving 6 bases between the germline ends. The CDR3 is made up of 15 amino acids. The CDR3 region is CASSFSASGANVLTF. CDR3 bases: TGTGCCAGCAGCTTCTCCGCCTCTGGGGCCAACGTCCTGACTTTC.

This clonotype was seen only a few times. The V call is TRBV6-6, the J call TRBJ2-1, with TRBD2 identical over 7 bases. The CDR3 length is 15 residues. In germline, CDR1 is MNHNY, CDR2 SVGAGI (reference sequence). V lost 7 bases to trimming and J lost 0 bases; unmatched junction nucleotides: 6. The CDR3 reads CASTILAGSYNEQFF. For the CDR3, the DNA is TGTGCCAGCACCATATTAGCGGGCTCCTACAATGAGCAGTTCTTC.

This clonotype showed up just once. The chain links TRBV29-1 to TRBJ1-1; D gene ambiguous. V lost 2 bases and J 3 bases, leaving 7 bases between the germline ends. This CDR3 comprises 12 residues. The germline CDR1 and CDR2 sequences are SQVTM and ANQGSEA. The CDR3 loop reads CSVERGYTEAFF. The CDR3 DNA is TGCAGCGTTGAACGGGGATACACTGAAGCTTTCTTT.